This TCR beta chain is drawn from a study of cytomegalovirus exposure and HLA in healthy donors. The ends were cut back, 0 bases at V and 3 bases at J, with 6 bases in the middle. Germline V gene data show CDR1 as SGHRS and CDR2 as YFSETQ. The length of the CDR3 is 14 residues. In the PCR, 60 Vbeta and 13 Jbeta primers were used. Clones were sequenced by immunoSEQ multiplex PCR, and TCRdb holds only the in-frame ones, with some missing. The table lists approximately 120,000 clones, 10% of them singletons. Donors were nominally healthy when sampled, though unrecorded immune exposures were likely. This clone was observed a few times. The identical CDR3 is also encoded by other nucleotide sequences in the sample.

This receptor was obtained from a woman between 18 and 29 years old in good health and CMV-seropositive. Sequenced material: PBMCs. The chain links TRBV5-1 to TRBJ2-2; D is perhaps TRBD2 (5 bases). This CDR3 reads CASSLGADTGELFF. In nucleotides, the CDR3 is TGCGCCAGCAGCTTGGGAGCGGACACCGGGGAGCTGTTTTTT.